This T cell receptor beta chain derives from a study of T-cell memory formation after mild COVID-19. The overall study: Most TCR clusters belonged to a single donor.

TCRdb recomputed calls from the 5' RACE reads with MiXCR, one row per CDR3 protein. The table has about 620,000 distinct CDR3 sequences, roughly 18% seen once. General observations from the study: Clones contracting over day 15 to 85 were CD4/CD8 balanced, with later expanders leaning CD4+. The main location of contracting CD4+ clones was CM and EM, and that of contracting CD8+ clones was EMRA. Memory sampled before infection contained some responding clones, suggesting cross-reactive memory joined.

V shed 4 bases and J 3 bases; nucleotides not matched to a gene: 10. The germline gives CDR1 SEHNR, CDR2 FQNEAQ (reference sequence). The CDR3 consists of 16 residues. As to this clonotype: Its antigen is not identified.

Sequencing used PBMCs or a T cell subset sorted from them (not recorded which). The chain uses TRBV7-9 and TRBJ2-5; 8 nucleotides agree with TRBD1. The origin of this receptor is an adult woman who had mild COVID-19 (a few samples of this study predate the infection). Cell type and time point are not known. The CDR3 reads CASSSRQGPEEETQYF. Here the CDR3 DNA reads TGTGCCAGCAGCTCGAGACAGGGGCCAGAGGAAGAGACCCAGTACTTC.